The sequence of this T cell receptor (beta chain) was determined in a study of T cell repertoires in breast cancer. Blocking oligonucleotides added to a second nested PCR suppressed unpaired genes. Each emulsion RT-PCR master mix held about 5,000-260,000 T cells with C-region, Stepout and V-region primers. From the emulsion pairing reads, TCRdb called clonotypes with MiXCR, one entry per CDR3 protein. Of about 40,000 distinct CDR3 sequences in the sample, about 50% were seen once. Details on this clonotype: Its antigen is still unknown.

Germline V gene sequence: CDR1 SNHLY, CDR2 FYNNEI. The CDR3 length is 12 residues. Trimming stripped 5 bases from V and 5 bases from J, with 10 bases between. An expanded emulsion RT-PCR with primers for all TCR V genes paired CD8+ T cell chains. Study-wide findings and caveats: Possibly tumor-specific: 15 to 20 TCR pairs in seven or more tumors, rare in control blood. TRBV7 predominance in shared TCRs may reflect tumor recognition or mispriming. This emulsion RT-PCR profile was considered qualitative rather than quantitative.

Sequencing was done on a sample of CD8+ T cells. The chain has TRBV2 and TRBJ2-7, with unresolved D. The sequence came from a pool of human donors with breast cancer or a healthy control (not recorded which). This CDR3 is CASSPFHDEQYF. Here the CDR3 DNA reads TGTGCCAGCAGTCCCTTCCACGACGAGCAGTACTTC.